This is a list of T cell receptor beta chains from one sample in a study of T cell responses to AZD1222 COVID-19 vaccine. This table comes from immunoSEQ multiplex PCR, and its TCRdb copy is limited to in-frame clones, with some not included. The table includes approximately 92,000 clones, 90% to 95% detected once. Specimen: peripheral blood, collected on day 0 of AZD1222 vaccination. The receptors derive from an adult in good health. The CDR3 runs from the conserved cysteine through the conserved F or W. A D gene is named only where the DNA matches it firmly. The size of a clone is reported for some rows only, either as once, few or many, or as a class for expanded clones.

d_gene,j_gene,v_gene,abundance,CDR3nt,CDR3aa
TRBD1,TRBJ1-4,TRBV5-1,few,TGCGCCAGCACGCCGGGGACAGATGAAAAACTGTTTTTT,CASTPGTDEKLFF
-,TRBJ2-2,TRBV7-3,-,TGTGCCAGCAGCGCCCAGACAGCTACCACCGGGGAGCTGTTTTTT,CASSAQTATTGELFF
-,TRBJ2-7,TRBV7-2,-,TGTGCCAGCAGCTTAAACTCATGGGTGAACGAGCAGTACTTC,CASSLNSWVNEQYF
TRBD1,TRBJ2-7,TRBV19,-,TGTGCCAGTAGTATGAGACAGGGTTCGACTTGGCCAGACGAGCAGTACTTC,CASSMRQGSTWPDEQYF
-,TRBJ1-3,TRBV30,-,TGTGCCTGGAGTGTACCCCGGGACACTGGAAACACCATATATTTT,CAWSVPRDTGNTIYF
-,TRBJ2-1,TRBV7-6,-,TGTGCCAGCAGCTTAAACGACCACACCTACAATGAGCAGTTCTTC,CASSLNDHTYNEQFF
TRBD1,TRBJ1-5,TRBV19,-,TGTGCCAGTAGTATAGCGCACAACAGGGGTAACCAGCCCCAGCATTTT,CASSIAHNRGNQPQHF
-,TRBJ2-2,TRBV6-5,-,TGTGCCAGCAGCCCCGGGAGTTGGACCGGGGAGCTGTTTTTT,CASSPGSWTGELFF
-,TRBJ1-4,TRBV6-1,-,TGTGCCAGCAGTGAGATCGGATGGGGTGTTAATGAAAAACTGTTTTTT,CASSEIGWGVNEKLFF
TRBD2,TRBJ2-1,TRBV19,-,TGTGCCAGTAGTATGTCAACTAGCGGGGGCTCATACAATGAGCAGTTCTTC,CASSMSTSGGSYNEQFF
-,TRBJ2-2,TRBV27,-,TGTGCCAGCAGTCCTGGAATACACACCGGGGAGCTGTTTTTT,CASSPGIHTGELFF
-,TRBJ1-1,TRBV11-1,-,TGTGCCAGCAGCTCCCCATCAACTGAAGCTTTCTTT,CASSSPSTEAFF
TRBD2,TRBJ2-7,TRBV19,-,TGTGCCAGTAGTATAGTTGGGACTAGCGCCGAGCAGTACTTC,CASSIVGTSAEQYF
-,TRBJ2-1,TRBV5-4,-,TGTGCCAGCAGCTTTTCCAGGGCCCTTATCTACAATGAGCAGTTCTTC,CASSFSRALIYNEQFF
TRBD1,TRBJ2-7,TRBV6-6,-,TGTGCCAGCAGTTGGGGGACAGGAGCCTACGAGCAGTACTTC,CASSWGTGAYEQYF
-,TRBJ2-1,TRBV27,-,TGTGCCAGCCAAAGACAGAACTCCTACAATGAGCAGTTCTTC,CASQRQNSYNEQFF
-,TRBJ1-2,TRBV6-5,-,TGTGCCAGCAGTTACGGCAGTCTAAACTATGGCTACACCTTC,CASSYGSLNYGYTF
-,TRBJ1-2,TRBV20-1,-,TGCAGTGCCATTTCGGTAGGCTACACCTTC,CSAISVGYTF
-,TRBJ1-5,TRBV19,-,TGTGCCAGTAGTATCGGGGGATATAGCAATCAGCCCCAGCATTTT,CASSIGGYSNQPQHF
-,TRBJ1-2,TRBV5-4,once,TGTGCCAGCAGTCCCCGGACATCCCACTACTATGGCTACACCTTC,CASSPRTSHYYGYTF
-,TRBJ2-7,TRBV28,once,TGTGCCAGCACTACCCCCGGGCGTACCTACGAGCAGTACTTC,CASTTPGRTYEQYF
TRBD1,TRBJ1-4,TRBV11-3,-,TGTGCCAGCAGCCGGAGAGGGGGCAATGAAAAACTGTTTTTT,CASSRRGGNEKLFF
-,TRBJ1-2,TRBV3-1/TRBV3-2,-,TGTGCCAGCAGCCAAGATAAACAGCCCCCTCATGGCTACACCTTC,CASSQDKQPPHGYTF
TRBD1,TRBJ1-5,TRBV19,-,TGTGCCAGTAGGGGGACAGTTAATCAGCCCCAGCATTTT,CASRGTVNQPQHF
-,TRBJ2-7,TRBV27,-,TGTGCCAGCAGTTTTTTGGGGGCGTACGAGCAGTACTTC,CASSFLGAYEQYF
-,TRBJ2-1,TRBV12-3/TRBV12-4,-,TGTGCCAGCAGTTTCGCCACTAGGGAGCAGTTCTTC,CASSFATREQFF
TRBD1,TRBJ2-1,TRBV5-5,-,TGTGCCAGCAGCTTGCTGGGACAGGGGAAGAACAATGAGCAGTTCTTC,CASSLLGQGKNNEQFF
TRBD1,TRBJ1-6,TRBV18,-,TGTGCCAGCTCACCCGGGACAGGGCCCCGGCCCCTCCACTTT,CASSPGTGPRPLHF
TRBD2,TRBJ2-3,TRBV7-8,-,TGTGCCAGCAGCCTAGCGGGGGGCCTGGCCAGGGAGTATTTT,CASSLAGGLAREYF
-,TRBJ1-4,TRBV28,-,TGTGCCAGCAGTTTGTATTCAACTAATGAAAAACTGTTTTTT,CASSLYSTNEKLFF
TRBD1,TRBJ2-7,TRBV5-6,-,TGTGCCAGCAGCTTGCGGCAGGGGGCCAGGGAGCAGTACTTC,CASSLRQGAREQYF
-,TRBJ2-2,TRBV7-8,-,TGTGCCAGCATAGGGGGGAACACCGGGGAGCTGTTTTTT,CASIGGNTGELFF
-,TRBJ1-1,TRBV25-1,-,TGTGCCAGCAGCGACGTCATGGAGAACACTGAAGCTTTCTTT,CASSDVMENTEAFF
TRBD1,TRBJ2-7,TRBV2,-,TGTGCCAGCAGTGGGGGACAGGGACCCTACGAGCAGTACTTC,CASSGGQGPYEQYF
TRBD1,TRBJ1-4,TRBV6-5,-,TGTGCCAGCTTGGACAGGGGATTCACTAATGAAAAACTGTTTTTT,CASLDRGFTNEKLFF
TRBD1,TRBJ1-5,TRBV6-5,-,TGTGCCAGCAACCCGGGACAGGTGAGCAATCAGCCCCAGCATTTT,CASNPGQVSNQPQHF
TRBD2,TRBJ2-5,TRBV6-5,few,TGTGCCAGCAGGATTGAGACTAGCGGGGGAGGGACCCAGTACTTC,CASRIETSGGGTQYF
TRBD1,TRBJ1-5,TRBV6-5,-,TGTGCCAGCAGTCCACTTACAGGGGGAAATCAGCCCCAGCATTTT,CASSPLTGGNQPQHF
TRBD1,TRBJ2-7,TRBV5-1,once,TGCGCCAGCAGCTTGGGACAGGGGGCCCTCTACGAGCAGTACTTC,CASSLGQGALYEQYF
TRBD1,TRBJ1-5,TRBV2,-,TGTGCCAGCAGCGACCGGGACAGGCAGTATAGCAATCAGCCCCAGCATTTT,CASSDRDRQYSNQPQHF
-,TRBJ2-1,TRBV19,-,TGTGCCAGTAGTATAGTCGTGCCAGGATCCAACAATGAGCAGTTCTTC,CASSIVVPGSNNEQFF
-,TRBJ1-6,TRBV5-6,few,TGTGCCAGCAGCTTGCGGGAGAGCACACCGAATAATTCACCCCTCCACTTT,CASSLRESTPNNSPLHF
TRBD1,TRBJ1-3,TRBV7-8,-,TGTGCCAGCAGCTTCCCAATACAGGGGGGAAACACCATATATTTT,CASSFPIQGGNTIYF
-,TRBJ2-7,TRBV6-5,-,TGTGCCAGCAGTTACGACTGGGAGCAGTACTTC,CASSYDWEQYF
TRBD1,TRBJ1-3,TRBV28,-,TGTGCCAGCAGCCCCGGGACAGGCTTTTCCGACTCTGGAAACACCATATATTTT,CASSPGTGFSDSGNTIYF
-,TRBJ2-5,TRBV11-2,-,TGTGCCAGCAGCTTAGTCCGACAGCCCCTCCAAGAGACCCAGTACTTC,CASSLVRQPLQETQYF
TRBD2,TRBJ2-1,TRBV24-1,-,TGTGCCACCAGTGATGCCGGGACTAGCGGGAGAAAGTACAATGAGCAGTTCTTC,CATSDAGTSGRKYNEQFF